This TCR beta chain was observed in a study of blood T cell repertoires in COVID-19 (dated by TCRdb to 2018 to 2021). The study in broad terms: Samples covering the acute and convalescent phases of COVID-19 were provided by collaborators in the United States, Italy and Spain. The samples were drawn from two sources: the first 160 participants of the ongoing ImmuneRACE study, and 950 to 1,500 subjects contributed by 6 global collaborators. The repertoires were made available in a free public database intended to serve as a resource for research on the immune response to SARS-CoV-2. Subjects who had been exposed to COVID-19, were actively infected with it, or had recovered from it provided the deeply sampled blood TCRbeta repertoires that made up the dataset. The material from the prospective study consisted of cDNA or gDNA derived from T cells, B-cell-depleted T cells, or PBMCs. A de-identified subject ID, COVID-19 status, age in years and sex were almost always included in the sample metadata. Where HLA class I and class II types were available, the types were taken from metadata supplied by the sample provider, not from assay-based typing. What the study reported, not specific to this receptor: How much clinical and demographic metadata was included differed by source and by participant, and the metadata was provided uncurated.

Its CDR3 holds 13 amino acids, cysteine through phenylalanine. Only CDR3 DNA is held: 39 bases, read in frame from base 1. V and J lose 2 bases and 9 bases, and a span of 13 bases separates them. Based on the germline V gene, the CDR1 and CDR2 sequences are SGHDN and FVKESK. Whole blood was collected in K2EDTA tubes by collaborating institutions according to the institutions' own protocols. For TCRbeta analysis, collaborators shipped samples in one of three forms: frozen whole blood, isolated PBMCs, or DNA extracted from either of those sample types. TCRbeta CDR3 regions were amplified from genomic DNA using the immunoSEQ Assay, a bias-controlled multiplex PCR. The study's own analysis went as follows. Within the assay, amplification of reference gene primers was used to estimate how many nucleated cells each sample contained. To quantify the absolute abundance of each unique TCRbeta CDR3 rearrangement, sequence reads were collapsed and filtered. For each sample, productive Simpson clonality was calculated as the square root of Simpson's diversity index over productive rearrangements. TCRdb carries this immuneACCESS record with in-frame sequences only. Its versions omit some clonotypes, under half of them owing to an unresolved V gene in the studies checked, with the rest unexplained. That table furnishes V, J and clone size, whereas the DNA furnished D and trimming. This sample has some 100,000 clones in its table, and about nine tenths of those were observed once. The ten largest account for under 7.5% of the sample.

Details on this clone: This receptor's antigen is unknown. No clone much larger than this one lies a single base away; base qualities are absent.

This chain is built from TRBV14 and TRBJ1-1; the D region possibly corresponds to TRBD1 (6 bases align). The clonotype comes from a man in his 70s with acute or convalescent COVID-19. Material for sequencing was peripheral blood. The DNA sequence is given as TGTGCCAGCAGCCAAATGGGACACCGGCAAGCTTTCTTT. Translated, it reads CASSQMGHRQAFF.